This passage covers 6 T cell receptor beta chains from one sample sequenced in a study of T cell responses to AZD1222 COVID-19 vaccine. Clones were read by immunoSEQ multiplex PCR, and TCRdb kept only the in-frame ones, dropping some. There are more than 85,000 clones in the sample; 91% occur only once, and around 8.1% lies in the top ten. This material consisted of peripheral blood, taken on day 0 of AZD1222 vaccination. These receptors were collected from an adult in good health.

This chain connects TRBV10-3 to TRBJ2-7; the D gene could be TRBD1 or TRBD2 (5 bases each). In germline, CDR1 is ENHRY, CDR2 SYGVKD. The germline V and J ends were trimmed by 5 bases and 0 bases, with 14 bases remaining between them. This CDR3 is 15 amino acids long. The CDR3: CAISSPGTHSYEQYF. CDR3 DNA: TGTGCCATCAGTAGTCCCGGGACCCACTCCTACGAGCAGTACTTC.

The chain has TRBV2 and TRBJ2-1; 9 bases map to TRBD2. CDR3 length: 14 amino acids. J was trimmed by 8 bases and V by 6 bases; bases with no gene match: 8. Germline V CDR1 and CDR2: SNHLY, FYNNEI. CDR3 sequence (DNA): TGTGCCAGCAGGCCGGGACTAGCCACCCATGAGCAGTTCTTC. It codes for CASRPGLATHEQFF.

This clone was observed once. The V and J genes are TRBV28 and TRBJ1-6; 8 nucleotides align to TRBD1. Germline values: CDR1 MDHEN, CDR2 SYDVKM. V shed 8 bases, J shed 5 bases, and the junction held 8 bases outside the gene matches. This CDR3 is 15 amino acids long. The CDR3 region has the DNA TGTGCCAGCGTGACAGGGGCAGTCAATAATTCACCCCTCCACTTT. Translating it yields CASVTGAVNNSPLHF.

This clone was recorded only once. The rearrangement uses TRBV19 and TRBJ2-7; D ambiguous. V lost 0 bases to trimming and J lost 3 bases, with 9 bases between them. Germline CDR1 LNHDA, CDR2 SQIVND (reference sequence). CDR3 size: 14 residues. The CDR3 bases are TGTGCCAGTAGTATAGAGTTCAGGCGCTACGAGCAGTACTTC. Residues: CASSIEFRRYEQYF.

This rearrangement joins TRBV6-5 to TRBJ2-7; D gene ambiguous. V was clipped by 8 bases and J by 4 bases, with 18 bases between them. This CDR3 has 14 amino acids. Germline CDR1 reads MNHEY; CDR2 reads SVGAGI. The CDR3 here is CASQNRGPRYEQYF. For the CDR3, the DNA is TGTGCCAGCCAAAACCGAGGACCGAGGTACGAGCAGTACTTC.

The CDR3 region is CATSRDPDGQHSYF. CDR3 DNA: TGTGCCACCAGCAGAGATCCCGACGGTCAGCATTCGTACTTC. The rearrangement links TRBV15 to TRBJ2-7; D remains ambiguous. Germline CDR1 LNHNV, CDR2 YYDKDF (reference sequence). Trimming cost V 0 bases and J 12 bases, with 18 bases left between them. CDR3 length: 14 amino acids.